The 7 T cell receptor beta chains below all came from one sample that was sequenced in a study of sequential checkpoint blockade in melanoma. Treatment here: randomized to nivolumab then ipilimumab (arm A) or the reverse (arm B). Profiled with immunoSEQ multiplex PCR; TCRdb holds only in-frame clones, not every one. The profile shows 7,000 to 9,000 clones, around 20% of them singletons. The specimen was tumor tissue (inferred from file names), collected from a patient given nivolumab and ipilimumab in sequence. Every receptor here comes from a human donor with melanoma.

J is TRBJ2-3 and V is TRBV19; unclear D gene. The length of the CDR3 is 13 residues. V lost 1 base, J lost 2 bases, and 4 bases lay in between. The V gene's germline CDR1 is LNHDA and CDR2 SQIVND (reference sequence). CDR3 sequence: CASSIVTTDTQYF. The CDR3, as DNA: TGTGCCAGTAGTATAGTGACCACAGATACGCAGTATTTT.

The chain couples TRBV5-1 to TRBJ2-1, with TRBD2 matching over 14 bases. In germline, CDR1 is SGHRS, CDR2 YFSETQ. CDR3 size: 18 residues. V shed 4 bases and J 7 bases; nucleotides not matched to a gene: 13. The CDR3 sequence is CASSAGLAGDLGRNEQFF. The CDR3 nucleotides are TGCGCCAGCAGCGCGGGACTAGCGGGGGACCTGGGGAGGAATGAGCAGTTCTTC.

A few counts support this clone. V usage is TRBV6-8 and J usage is TRBJ2-1, with TRBD2 identical over 12 bases. The CDR3 is made up of 15 amino acids. V gave up 5 bases and J gave up 10 bases; unmatched junction bases: 9. From germline, CDR1 is MNHGY and CDR2 SAAAGT. This CDR3 reads CASSTLAGGAGEQFF. CDR3 coding DNA: TGTGCCAGCAGTACTCTAGCGGGGGGGGCAGGAGAGCAGTTCTTC.

This clone was recorded at least ten times. V usage is TRBV11-3 and J usage is TRBJ1-3; maybe TRBD1 (5 bases). CDR1 and CDR2 from the germline V gene are SGHNT and YENEEA. The V and J ends lost 6 bases and 2 bases respectively, with 11 bases between them. The CDR3 is 14 amino acids. CDR3 coding DNA: TGTGCCAGCAGAAGAGGGACGGCTGGAAACACCATATATTTT. It yields the protein CASRRGTAGNTIYF.

This clone was counted many times. The CDR3 sequence is CASSRTTDPPTNEKLFF. The CDR3 DNA follows: TGTGCCAGCAGCAGGACCACAGACCCGCCAACTAATGAAAAACTGTTTTTT. The V gene is TRBV11-3, the J gene TRBJ1-4; D is unresolved. V was clipped by 5 bases and J by 0 bases, with 16 bases between them. In germline, CDR1 is SGHNT, CDR2 YENEEA. CDR3 length equals 17 residues. The entire variable domain, with the rest obtained from reference TRBV11-3 and TRBJ1-4, is as follows: EAGVVQSPRYKIIEKKQPVAFWCNPISGHNTLYWYLQNLGQGPELLIRYENEEAVDDSQLPKDRFSAERLKGVDSTLKIQPAELGDSAVYLCASSRTTDPPTNEKLFFGSGTQLSVL.

This clone showed up just a few times. The chain recombines TRBV11-3 with TRBJ2-6; 9 bases align to TRBD1. V shed 5 bases, J shed 0 bases, and the junction held 8 bases outside the gene matches. The CDR3 length is 18 residues. Germline V gene data show CDR1 as SGHNT and CDR2 as YENEEA. CDR3 nucleotides: TGTGCCAGCAGCCAGGACAGGGGTTGGTCCTCTGGGGCCAACGTCCTGACTTTC. Its translation: CASSQDRGWSSGANVLTF.

V usage is TRBV9 and J usage is TRBJ1-6; D is unresolved. CDR3 length equals 14 residues. V lost 5 bases to trimming and J lost 2 bases, with 8 bases between them. CDR1 is SGDLS, CDR2 YYNGEE, per germline. CDR3 in DNA: TGTGCCAGCAGTGGGCGACCCTATAATTCACCCCTCCACTTT. Translated: CASSGRPYNSPLHF.